This TCR beta chain stems from a study of T cells in Graves' hyperthyroidism and ophthalmopathy. Whole-study results and caveats: Progression to ophthalmopathy was predicted a median of roughly 6.6 months early. In the blood, most expanded thyroid clonotypes above 0.001 appeared as well.

This CDR3 region has 14 residues. The germline V and J ends were trimmed by 3 bases and 6 bases, with 12 bases remaining between them. Per the germline V gene, CDR1 is LNHDA and CDR2 is SQIVND (reference sequence). About this clonotype: As yet, its antigen is unknown.

RNA transcripts provided the source from which TCR beta CDR3 regions were amplified. Researchers ran a first-round RT-PCR on the TCR CDR3 using the HTBI primer set. MiXCR, run by TCRdb on the multiplex PCR reads, gives a single entry per CDR3 protein. This repertoire shows under 350,000 distinct CDR3 sequences, roughly an eighth found once; its top ten account for roughly 8.2%. The V call is TRBV19, the J call TRBJ2-1; no firm D call. The sequencing sample was made of blood. The TCR comes from a woman in her 40s with Graves' hyperthyroidism. The CDR3 DNA reads TGTGCCAGTAGTATCTCATGGCAAGGCAATGAGCAGTTCTTC. It yields the protein CASSISWQGNEQFF.